This T cell receptor (beta chain) was profiled in a study of cytomegalovirus exposure and HLA in healthy donors. PCR primers comprised 60 Vbeta and 13 Jbeta primers. The table came from immunoSEQ multiplex PCR; TCRdb's copy has only in-frame clones and leaves some out. The table has 100,000 to 150,000 clones, 65% to 90% seen once. V lost 0 bases, J lost 0 bases, and 7 bases lay in between. CDR3 length: 14 amino acids. The germline V gene encodes CDR1 GTSNPN and CDR2 SVGIG (reference sequence). The TCR originated in a male donor in good health and CMV-seropositive. Sequencing was carried out using PBMCs. V and J are TRBV30 and TRBJ2-3; D possibly corresponds to TRBD2 (5 bases). The CDR3 region has the DNA TGTGCCTGGAGTGTTGGCGGGAGCACAGATACGCAGTATTTT. Encoded protein: CAWSVGGSTDTQYF.